The 24 T cell receptor beta chains reported below all come from one sample, sequenced in a study of identical twins. TCRdb re-derived calls from the 5' RACE reads in MiXCR, one entry per CDR3 protein. Here the sample spans 510,000 or so distinct CDR3 sequences, about 15% being singletons. These data are also associated with another study on yellow fever vaccine responses in identical twins.

The sample was CD4+ T cells sorted from blood. The receptors stem from a woman in her late teens or twenties in good health.

In its sample, this clonotype was seen a few times. The CDR3 reads CASTWGLGEKLFF. CDR3 sequence (DNA): TGTGCCAGCACCTGGGGATTGGGGGAAAAACTGTTTTTT. V is TRBV6-6 and J is TRBJ1-4; D gene uncertain. The V end was cut by 7 bases, the J end by 8 bases, with 14 bases between. The CDR3 runs to 13 residues. Germline V gene sequence: CDR1 MNHNY, CDR2 SVGAGI (reference sequence).

This clonotype was seen more than once but under ten times. The chain combines TRBV15 with TRBJ1-5, with TRBD1 matching 7 bases. After removal of 2 bases from V and 2 bases from J, the junction contained 6 bases not matched to a gene. Germline CDR1 reads LNHNV; CDR2 reads YYDKDF (reference sequence). The length of the CDR3 is 16 residues. This CDR3 is CATSRRTGEGNQPQHF. In DNA form, the CDR3 reads TGTGCCACCAGCAGAAGAACAGGGGAGGGCAATCAGCCCCAGCATTTT.

The chain carries TRBV27 and TRBJ2-7; no clear D. Trimming removed 5 bases at V and 0 bases at J, with 20 bases between. This CDR3 region has 17 residues. The germline gives CDR1 MNHEY, CDR2 SMNVEV (reference sequence). In DNA form, the CDR3 reads TGTGCCAGCAGTCCAAGGGCTAGTCTATCAAACTCCTACGAGCAGTACGTC. Translated, it gives CASSPRASLSNSYEQYV.

About this clonotype: The junction and the germline gene differ at one end; a read error may be behind it. The chain couples TRBV27 to TRBJ2-7; tentatively, D is TRBD1 or TRBD2 (5 bases each). Germline CDR1 reads MNHEY; CDR2 reads SMNVEV (reference sequence). CDR3 length: 16 amino acids. The CDR3 DNA reads TGTGCCTGCAGACCTTACCTCGGGGCGGGTGCCTACGAGCAGTACTTC. Its translation is CACRPYLGAGAYEQYF.

The chain combines TRBV29-1 with TRBJ2-1, with D unclear. V was pared by 4 bases and J by 2 bases, with 9 bases between. The V gene's germline CDR1 is SQVTM and CDR2 ANQGSEA. CDR3 size: 13 residues. CDR3 sequence: CSVVWVTYNEQFF. CDR3 in DNA: TGCAGCGTTGTTTGGGTAACCTACAATGAGCAGTTCTTC.

The V and J genes are TRBV15 and TRBJ2-1, with 7 positions matching TRBD1. The V and J ends lost 0 bases and 8 bases, in that order; junction bases with no gene match: 7. From germline, CDR1 is LNHNV and CDR2 YYDKDF (reference sequence). The CDR3 totals 15 residues. The DNA of the CDR3 is TGTGCCACCAGCAGAGATGTCGACAGGGTTGATGAGCAGTTCTTC. Its protein is CATSRDVDRVDEQFF.

In this sample, this clonotype turned up a few times. V usage is TRBV12-3 or TRBV12-4 and J usage is TRBJ2-3; D is ambiguous. The CDR3 length is 15 residues. Deletions cut 2 bases from V and 2 bases from J, with 11 bases between. CDR3 amino acids: CASSLNWGTTDTQYF. The CDR3 DNA sequence: TGTGCCAGCAGTTTAAATTGGGGTACCACAGATACGCAGTATTTT.

This clonotype was found many times. V usage is TRBV7-8 and J usage is TRBJ2-1; D perhaps matches TRBD1 (6 bases). The CDR3 spans 16 residues. The germline gives CDR1 SGHVS, CDR2 FQNEAQ. Trimming took off 2 bases at V and 8 bases at J, with 19 bases between the two ends. CDR3 nucleotides: TGTGCCAGCAGCTTATTGAACAGGGAGTTGAGGGATGAGCAGTTCTTC. Amino acids: CASSLLNRELRDEQFF.

CDR3 protein: CATEPDFANTGELFF. CDR3 bases: TGTGCCACCGAGCCGGATTTCGCGAACACCGGGGAGCTGTTTTTT. V and J are TRBV15 and TRBJ2-2; no clear D. Germline V gene data show CDR1 as LNHNV and CDR2 as YYDKDF (reference sequence). The length of the CDR3 is 15 residues. Trimming pared 8 bases from V and 0 bases from J, leaving 13 bases between. The full variable domain, with the rest looked up from reference TRBV15 and TRBJ2-2, is DAMVIQNPRYQVTQFGKPVTLSCSQTLNHNVMYWYQQKSSQAPKLLFHYYDKDFNNEADTPDNFQSRRPNTSFCFLDIRSPGLGDTAMYLCATEPDFANTGELFFGEGSRLTVL.

This rearrangement joins TRBV28 to TRBJ2-3, with no clear D. Trimming removed 3 bases at V and 4 bases at J, with 11 bases between. This CDR3 spans 14 amino acids. Germline V gene lookup returns CDR1 MDHEN and CDR2 SYDVKM. DNA for the CDR3: TGTGCCAGCAGTTTCGGCGGAGTTCCAGATACGCAGTATTTT. Translated, it gives CASSFGGVPDTQYF. The entire variable domain, with the rest obtained from reference TRBV28 and TRBJ2-3, is as follows: DVKVTQSSRYLVKRTGEKVFLECVQDMDHENMFWYRQDPGLGLRLIYFSYDVKMKEKGDIPEGYSVSREKKERFSLILESASTNQTSMYLCASSFGGVPDTQYFGPGTRLTVL.

This clonotype was seen more than once but under ten times. This chain connects TRBV7-9 to TRBJ2-6, with D possibly matching TRBD2 (6 bases). V dropped 5 bases and J dropped 4 bases, with 15 bases sitting between them. There are 16 residues in the CDR3. Germline V gene sequence: CDR1 SEHNR, CDR2 FQNEAQ (reference sequence). This chain's CDR3 is CASSPLEGLGANVLTF. In nucleotides, the CDR3 is TGTGCCAGCAGCCCTCTGGAGGGGCTAGGGGCCAACGTCCTGACTTTC.

This clonotype has just a few counts. The rearrangement links TRBV5-1 to TRBJ2-1; D possibly corresponds to TRBD2 (5 bases). V was clipped by 2 bases and J by 5 bases, with 11 bases between them. Germline CDR1 SGHRS, CDR2 YFSETQ. The CDR3 totals 14 residues. CDR3 nucleotides: TGCGCCAGCAGCTTAGGCCGGGGAAACAATGAGCAGTTCTTC. Its protein product is CASSLGRGNNEQFF.

This clonotype was recorded at least ten times. V gene TRBV11-1 combines with J gene TRBJ2-3, with 8 bases identical to TRBD2. V dropped 5 bases and J dropped 2; count of bases not matched to a gene: 15. The germline V gene has CDR1 SGHAT and CDR2 FQDESV (reference sequence). The CDR3 loop spans 18 amino acids. CDR3: CASSPGQLAGQNTDTQYF. As DNA, the CDR3 is TGTGCCAGCAGCCCCGGACAGCTAGCGGGCCAGAACACAGATACGCAGTATTTT.

The V and J genes are TRBV7-9 and TRBJ2-7; D unresolved. Germline-derived CDR1 and CDR2 are SEHNR and FQNEAQ (reference sequence). With 4 bases removed from V and 3 bases from J, the gap between germline ends came to 13 bases. The CDR3 spans 14 residues. The CDR3 bases are TGTGCCAGCAGCTACGACTCCGTCATCTACGAGCAGTACTTC. It codes for CASSYDSVIYEQYF.

The rearrangement links TRBV3-1 to TRBJ2-1, with D perhaps TRBD2 (5 bases). Trimming left V 2 bases short and J 7 bases short, with 21 bases between. Germline values: CDR1 LGHDT, CDR2 YNNKEL (reference sequence). The CDR3 has 17 amino acids. The CDR3 loop is CASSQLTWERNYNEQFF. The CDR3 nucleotides read TGTGCCAGCAGCCAATTAACGTGGGAGAGGAACTATAATGAGCAGTTCTTC.

V gene TRBV28 combines with J gene TRBJ2-7, with D possibly matching TRBD1 (6 bases). Per the germline V gene, CDR1 is MDHEN and CDR2 is SYDVKM. The CDR3 consists of 14 residues. V lost 6 bases and J 3 bases, leaving 15 bases between the germline ends. CDR3 coding DNA: TGTGCCAGCAGGCCCAGCAGGGGAAGCTACGAGCAGTACGTC. Its protein product is CASRPSRGSYEQYV.

In this sample, this clonotype turned up a few times. J is TRBJ2-7 and V is TRBV12-3 or TRBV12-4; 7 nucleotides agree with TRBD2. The CDR3 has 14 amino acids. V lost 4 bases, J lost 2 bases, and 5 bases stayed unmatched. CDR3 nucleotides: TGTGCCAGCAGTTCCGGGACTACAGCCTACGAGCAGTACTTC. It is translated as CASSSGTTAYEQYF.

V usage is TRBV28 and J usage is TRBJ2-2; TRBD1 is a possible D gene (6 bases). CDR1 and CDR2 (germline): MDHEN, SYDVKM. V dropped 10 bases and J dropped 4 bases, with 13 bases sitting between them. CDR3 length: 13 residues. This CDR3 reads CATTDRPTGELFF. CDR3 sequence (DNA): TGTGCCACCACGGACAGACCCACCGGGGAGCTGTTTTTT.

In this sample, this clonotype turned up a few times. V is TRBV5-1 and J is TRBJ2-1, with 12 nucleotides matching TRBD2. Germline V gene data show CDR1 as SGHRS and CDR2 as YFSETQ. The trim removed 3 bases at V and 15 bases at J, leaving 13 bases unmatched. The CDR3 totals 15 residues. CDR3 sequence: CASSWASGGAPGPFF. The CDR3 bases are TGCGCCAGCAGCTGGGCTAGCGGGGGGGCGCCCGGACCGTTCTTC.

The chain carries TRBV5-1 and TRBJ2-1, with 7 bases lining up with TRBD2. The CDR3 covers 17 residues. Per the germline V gene, CDR1 is SGHRS and CDR2 is YFSETQ. V was clipped by 0 bases and J by 3 bases; unmatched bases: 9. CDR3 region: CASSLGSVLADYNEQFF. The DNA for the CDR3 is TGCGCCAGCAGCTTGGGGTCGGTCCTAGCGGACTACAATGAGCAGTTCTTC.

This chain uses TRBV4-1 with TRBJ2-5, with D unresolved. V was cut by 1 base and J by 10 bases, with 10 bases left in between. This CDR3 has 12 amino acids. From germline, CDR1 is MGHRA and CDR2 YSYEKL. The CDR3, as DNA: TGCGCCAGCAGCCAAGGGGCTTATGACCAGTACTTC. It translates to CASSQGAYDQYF.

This clonotype was counted only a few times. This chain uses TRBV29-1 with TRBJ2-1, with 7 positions matching TRBD2. With 7 bases clipped from V and 7 bases from J, the junction kept 19 bases outside the gene matches. CDR3 size: 16 residues. Germline V lookup: CDR1 SQVTM, CDR2 ANQGSEA. The DNA for the CDR3 is TGCAGCGGCCGAGGGGCCCGGGACTACCGTCGAAATGAGCAGTTCTTC. Its translation: CSGRGARDYRRNEQFF.

This clonotype has just a few counts. The CDR3 DNA is TGTGCCAGCGCCCCGGACGAGTGGCAGCCCCAGCATTTT. Translation gives CASAPDEWQPQHF. J is TRBJ1-5 and V is TRBV2; no firm D call. The V gene's germline CDR1 is SNHLY and CDR2 FYNNEI. The V end lost 8 bases, the J end lost 7 bases, and 15 bases lay between the germline ends. The CDR3 is 13 amino acids.

This clonotype was observed a handful of times. J is TRBJ1-3 and V is TRBV9, with D possibly matching TRBD1 (6 bases). This CDR3 contains 15 residues. Germline V CDR1 and CDR2: SGDLS, YYNGEE. The V end was cut by 2 bases, the J end by 0 bases, with 9 bases between. CDR3 sequence (DNA): TGTGCCAGCAGCGTCGGGGGCCTCTCTGGAAACACCATATATTTT. It translates to CASSVGGLSGNTIYF.